This T cell receptor beta chain is from a study of CD8+ T cells in alopecia areata. Across the study: It was oral tofacitinib, at 5 to 10 mg twice daily, that treated patients received. Percentage of affected scalp area was the basis on which treated patients' severity was scored.

The CDR3 loop spans 14 amino acids. Germline V gene sequence: CDR1 SGDLS, CDR2 YYNGEE. V dropped 5 bases and J dropped 2 bases, with 14 bases sitting between them. Treatment defined: oral pan-JAK inhibitor, 5-10 mg twice daily. Lesional scalp punch biopsies and peripheral blood came from alopecia areata patients. Sorting of CD4+ and CD8+ T cells was performed on PBMCs. Investigators isolated RNA and reverse transcribed it into cDNA to act as the sequencing template. The assay was immunoSEQ multiplex PCR, and TCRdb's table has in-frame clones only and misses some. This sample has roughly 280,000 clones, with approximately 60% found just once. This clone was seen a single time.

The material was CD4+ T cells sorted from blood, obtained around week 52, from a patient treated with tofacitinib. The chain joins TRBV9 to TRBJ2-7; D gene unclear. The sequence came from a human donor with alopecia areata. The CDR3 loop is CASSSKPTAYEQYF. In nucleotides, the CDR3 is TGTGCCAGCAGTTCAAAACCTACAGCCTACGAGCAGTACTTC.